This T cell receptor (beta chain) was found in a study of identical twins. Points from the study as a whole: Cord blood's abundant beta clonotypes had fewer insertions, unlike memory repertoires.

This clonotype was seen repeatedly, ten times or more. The antigen remains unidentified. TCRdb independently ran MiXCR on the 5' RACE reads; one entry per CDR3 protein. Of under 300,000 distinct CDR3 sequences in the sample, 6.5% were seen once. The V gene's germline CDR1 is SGDLS and CDR2 YYNGEE. With 8 bases clipped from V and 4 bases from J, the junction kept 6 bases outside the gene matches. The CDR3 totals 14 residues. Another study also made use of these data, one on T cells expressing NK-cell markers. As reported in that work: Repertoire data for TCR beta were derived from sorted T cells (CD3+CD56+NKG2C+, CD3+CD56+NKG2C- and CD3+CD56-NKG2C+).

This receptor was taken from a woman aged 18-29 years in good health. The chain links TRBV9 to TRBJ2-2; 9 bases match TRBD2. Input material: CD8+ T cells sorted from blood. The CDR3 here is CASSGTSSTGELFF. The CDR3 coding sequence is TGTGCCAGTTCCGGGACTAGCAGCACCGGGGAGCTGTTTTTT. The whole variable domain, filled in from reference TRBV9 and TRBJ2-2, reads DSGVTQTPKHLITATGQRVTLRCSPRSGDLSVYWYQQSLDQGLQFLIQYYNGEERAKGNILERFSAQQFPDLHSELNLSSLELGDSALYFCASSGTSSTGELFFGEGSRLTVL.